The entry below gives a single T cell receptor beta chain sequence along with its context. A junction end diverges from the germline sequence, so it may reflect a read error. TCRdb's table, derived via immunoSEQ multiplex PCR, lists solely in-frame clones and lacks some. The repertoire includes roughly 61,000 clones, more than 70% of them detected once, and approximately 3.8% sits in the top ten. These data originate in a study of identifying expanded T cells in peripheral blood. This CDR3 spans 15 amino acids. Germline-derived CDR1 and CDR2 are SGHRS and YFSETQ. The chain recombines TRBV5-1 with TRBJ2-5, with 10 bases identical to TRBD1. This receptor was obtained from a person aged 18-69 years in good health. Input material: blood. The CDR3: CASSLIGTGEDTQYF. The CDR3 nucleotides read TGCGCCAGCAGCTTGATAGGGACAGGGGAAGATACCCAGTACTTC.